Listed below are T cell receptor beta chains from one sample, sequenced in a study of cytomegalovirus exposure and HLA in healthy donors. Clones were read by immunoSEQ multiplex PCR, and TCRdb kept only the in-frame ones, dropping some. This sample carries some 90,000 clones, just over 70% of them seen once, and the ten largest clones take just over 8%. Material: PBMCs. These receptors were collected from a man aged 60 to 69 in good health and CMV-seronegative. The CDR3 runs from the conserved cysteine through the conserved F or W. Each record gives: clone size, CDR3 length, D gene, V gene, J gene, CDR3 protein, CDR3 DNA. D genes are given only for firm matches. Size is omitted from some rows. Given values are once, few, many or a class for expanded clones.

clone_size: -; cdr3_length: 16; d_call: -; v_call: TRBV2; j_call: TRBJ1-4; cdr3_aa: CASSERMGRGNEKLFF; cdr3_nt: TGTGCCAGCAGTGAAAGGATGGGCAGGGGCAATGAAAAACTGTTTTTT
clone_size: -; cdr3_length: 13; d_call: -; v_call: TRBV11-3; j_call: TRBJ2-3; cdr3_aa: CASSLPSSDTQYF; cdr3_nt: TGTGCCAGCAGCTTACCGTCCTCGGATACGCAGTATTTT
clone_size: -; cdr3_length: 13; d_call: -; v_call: TRBV29-1; j_call: TRBJ2-3; cdr3_aa: CSVEVPGTDTQYF; cdr3_nt: TGCAGCGTTGAAGTCCCAGGGACAGATACGCAGTATTTT
clone_size: -; cdr3_length: 14; d_call: TRBD1; v_call: TRBV5-1; j_call: TRBJ1-1; cdr3_aa: CASKVGTVNTEAFF; cdr3_nt: TGCGCCAGCAAGGTGGGGACAGTGAACACTGAAGCTTTCTTT
clone_size: -; cdr3_length: 14; d_call: TRBD2; v_call: TRBV6-1; j_call: TRBJ2-7; cdr3_aa: CASRGTSGGYEQYF; cdr3_nt: TGTGCCAGCAGAGGGACTAGCGGGGGCTACGAGCAGTACTTC
clone_size: -; cdr3_length: 15; d_call: -; v_call: TRBV2; j_call: TRBJ1-5; cdr3_aa: CASGEVGDIYQPQHF; cdr3_nt: TGTGCCAGTGGAGAGGTAGGGGATATTTATCAGCCCCAGCATTTT
clone_size: -; cdr3_length: 16; d_call: -; v_call: TRBV6-1; j_call: TRBJ1-4; cdr3_aa: CASSESGGRGREKLFF; cdr3_nt: TGTGCCAGCAGTGAATCGGGGGGGAGGGGTCGGGAAAAACTGTTTTTT
clone_size: -; cdr3_length: 15; d_call: TRBD1; v_call: TRBV5-1; j_call: TRBJ2-3; cdr3_aa: CASSIPTGLEDTQYF; cdr3_nt: TGCGCCAGCAGCATACCGACAGGGTTGGAAGATACGCAGTATTTT
clone_size: -; cdr3_length: 14; d_call: TRBD1; v_call: TRBV11-2; j_call: TRBJ2-7; cdr3_aa: CASSSGTGPYEQYF; cdr3_nt: TGTGCCAGCAGCTCTGGGACAGGACCCTACGAGCAGTACTTC
clone_size: -; cdr3_length: 14; d_call: TRBD1; v_call: TRBV5-4; j_call: TRBJ1-1; cdr3_aa: CASSPGTGWSEAFF; cdr3_nt: TGTGCCAGCAGTCCCGGGACAGGCTGGTCTGAAGCTTTCTTT
clone_size: -; cdr3_length: 15; d_call: -; v_call: TRBV2; j_call: TRBJ1-5; cdr3_aa: CASSDRAGVDQPQHF; cdr3_nt: TGTGCCAGCAGTGACAGGGCAGGGGTCGATCAGCCCCAGCATTTT
clone_size: few; cdr3_length: 15; d_call: -; v_call: TRBV7-2; j_call: TRBJ1-5; cdr3_aa: CASSLDTGTNQPQHF; cdr3_nt: TGTGCCAGCAGCTTAGATACAGGGACCAATCAGCCCCAGCATTTT
clone_size: few; cdr3_length: 16; d_call: -; v_call: TRBV5-4; j_call: TRBJ2-2; cdr3_aa: CASSPSTGTYTGELFF; cdr3_nt: TGTGCCAGCAGCCCGAGTACCGGGACTTACACCGGGGAGCTGTTTTTT
clone_size: -; cdr3_length: 17; d_call: -; v_call: TRBV19; j_call: TRBJ1-5; cdr3_aa: CATTLSRGTILDQPQHF; cdr3_nt: TGTGCCACCACCCTCTCGAGGGGGACAATACTCGATCAGCCCCAGCATTTT
clone_size: -; cdr3_length: 15; d_call: TRBD2; v_call: TRBV30; j_call: TRBJ2-5; cdr3_aa: CAWSVSLAGKETQYF; cdr3_nt: TGTGCCTGGAGTGTATCCCTAGCGGGGAAGGAGACCCAGTACTTC
clone_size: -; cdr3_length: 14; d_call: -; v_call: TRBV6-5; j_call: TRBJ2-1; cdr3_aa: CASSYEGAYNEQFF; cdr3_nt: TGTGCCAGCAGTTACGAGGGTGCCTACAATGAGCAGTTCTTC
clone_size: few; cdr3_length: 14; d_call: TRBD1; v_call: TRBV18; j_call: TRBJ2-1; cdr3_aa: CASSLGQGMNEQFF; cdr3_nt: TGTGCCAGCTCACTGGGACAGGGAATGAATGAGCAGTTCTTC
clone_size: once; cdr3_length: 16; d_call: -; v_call: TRBV9; j_call: TRBJ2-3; cdr3_aa: CASSVEQAGSTDTQYF; cdr3_nt: TGTGCCAGCAGCGTAGAGCAGGCTGGCAGCACAGATACGCAGTATTTT
clone_size: -; cdr3_length: 14; d_call: TRBD1; v_call: TRBV28; j_call: TRBJ1-4; cdr3_aa: CASSFRDRGEKLFF; cdr3_nt: TGTGCCAGCAGTTTCCGGGACAGGGGTGAAAAACTGTTTTTT
clone_size: -; cdr3_length: 13; d_call: -; v_call: TRBV19; j_call: TRBJ1-1; cdr3_aa: CASSIARNTEAFF; cdr3_nt: TGTGCCAGTAGTATTGCTAGGAACACTGAAGCTTTCTTT
clone_size: -; cdr3_length: 13; d_call: -; v_call: TRBV6-5; j_call: TRBJ2-7; cdr3_aa: CASSYSPVYEQYF; cdr3_nt: TGTGCCAGCAGTTACTCACCAGTCTACGAGCAGTACTTC
clone_size: -; cdr3_length: 16; d_call: -; v_call: TRBV5-4; j_call: TRBJ2-1; cdr3_aa: CASSSARGDRFNEQFF; cdr3_nt: TGTGCCAGCAGCTCGGCCCGGGGGGACAGGTTTAATGAGCAGTTCTTC
clone_size: -; cdr3_length: 15; d_call: -; v_call: TRBV19; j_call: TRBJ1-2; cdr3_aa: CASSIDRDTNYGYTF; cdr3_nt: TGTGCCAGTAGTATAGACAGGGATACTAACTATGGCTACACCTTC
clone_size: -; cdr3_length: 13; d_call: -; v_call: TRBV5-1; j_call: TRBJ2-3; cdr3_aa: CASSVSSTDTQYF; cdr3_nt: TGCGCCAGCAGCGTGTCTAGCACAGATACGCAGTATTTT
clone_size: -; cdr3_length: 20; d_call: -; v_call: TRBV6-1; j_call: TRBJ2-2; cdr3_aa: CASSEASGRGRIRNTGELFF; cdr3_nt: TGTGCCAGCAGTGAAGCGTCGGGCAGGGGGAGGATCAGAAACACCGGGGAGCTGTTTTTT
clone_size: -; cdr3_length: 15; d_call: TRBD1; v_call: TRBV5-4; j_call: TRBJ2-1; cdr3_aa: CASSLRQGAHNEQFF; cdr3_nt: TGTGCCAGCAGCTTGAGGCAGGGGGCCCACAATGAGCAGTTCTTC
clone_size: once; cdr3_length: 14; d_call: TRBD1; v_call: TRBV5-4; j_call: TRBJ1-1; cdr3_aa: CASSSRQGPTEAFF; cdr3_nt: TGTGCCAGCAGCTCTCGACAGGGGCCCACTGAAGCTTTCTTT
clone_size: -; cdr3_length: 13; d_call: -; v_call: TRBV4-3; j_call: TRBJ1-4; cdr3_aa: CASSGVANEKLFF; cdr3_nt: TGCGCCAGCAGTGGAGTGGCTAATGAAAAACTGTTTTTT
clone_size: -; cdr3_length: 17; d_call: TRBD1; v_call: TRBV5-4; j_call: TRBJ1-4; cdr3_aa: CASSSVGQTATNEKLFF; cdr3_nt: TGTGCCAGCAGCTCCGTGGGACAGACAGCAACTAATGAAAAACTGTTTTTT
clone_size: -; cdr3_length: 12; d_call: -; v_call: TRBV7-9; j_call: TRBJ1-1; cdr3_aa: CASSLDRGAAFF; cdr3_nt: TGTGCCAGCAGCTTAGATCGGGGGGCAGCTTTCTTT
clone_size: -; cdr3_length: 15; d_call: TRBD1; v_call: TRBV5-6; j_call: TRBJ2-2; cdr3_aa: CASSPGTANTGELFF; cdr3_nt: TGTGCCAGCAGCCCCGGGACAGCGAACACCGGGGAGCTGTTTTTT
clone_size: -; cdr3_length: 15; d_call: -; v_call: TRBV21-1; j_call: TRBJ2-2; cdr3_aa: CASSNPPWNTGELFF; cdr3_nt: TGTGCCAGCAGCAACCCCCCTTGGAACACCGGGGAGCTGTTTTTT
clone_size: -; cdr3_length: 17; d_call: TRBD2; v_call: TRBV7-2; j_call: TRBJ2-7; cdr3_aa: CASSAGLAGGPDYEQYF; cdr3_nt: TGTGCCAGCAGCGCCGGACTAGCGGGAGGGCCGGACTACGAGCAGTACTTC
clone_size: -; cdr3_length: 13; d_call: -; v_call: TRBV11-2; j_call: TRBJ2-7; cdr3_aa: CASSTPTGYEQYF; cdr3_nt: TGTGCCAGCAGCACCCCGACAGGCTACGAGCAGTACTTC
clone_size: -; cdr3_length: 13; d_call: TRBD1; v_call: TRBV6-5; j_call: TRBJ1-2; cdr3_aa: CASSGQGDYGYTF; cdr3_nt: TGTGCCAGCAGTGGACAGGGAGATTATGGCTACACCTTC
clone_size: -; cdr3_length: 15; d_call: TRBD2; v_call: TRBV6-4; j_call: TRBJ2-3; cdr3_aa: CASSISGSLTDTQYF; cdr3_nt: TGTGCCAGCAGTATTAGCGGGAGCTTAACAGATACGCAGTATTTT
clone_size: -; cdr3_length: 14; d_call: -; v_call: TRBV6-6; j_call: TRBJ1-1; cdr3_aa: CAGESTRGIGEAFF; cdr3_nt: TGTGCCGGCGAATCGACCAGGGGAATCGGTGAAGCTTTCTTT
clone_size: -; cdr3_length: 18; d_call: TRBD1; v_call: TRBV19; j_call: TRBJ1-5; cdr3_aa: CASSPEVGQGLSNQPQHF; cdr3_nt: TGTGCCAGTAGTCCGGAAGTGGGACAGGGGCTTAGCAATCAGCCCCAGCATTTT
clone_size: few; cdr3_length: 16; d_call: -; v_call: TRBV21-1; j_call: TRBJ1-4; cdr3_aa: CASSPKPGLHNEKLFF; cdr3_nt: TGTGCCAGCAGCCCCAAGCCAGGGCTTCATAATGAAAAACTGTTTTTT
clone_size: once; cdr3_length: 15; d_call: TRBD1; v_call: TRBV2; j_call: TRBJ2-7; cdr3_aa: CASRDRAGYSYEQYF; cdr3_nt: TGTGCCAGCAGGGACAGGGCGGGTTACTCCTACGAGCAGTACTTC
clone_size: -; cdr3_length: 14; d_call: -; v_call: TRBV19; j_call: TRBJ1-1; cdr3_aa: CASSIAGRNTEAFF; cdr3_nt: TGTGCCAGTAGTATAGCAGGCCGGAACACTGAAGCTTTCTTT
clone_size: few; cdr3_length: 12; d_call: -; v_call: TRBV7-2; j_call: TRBJ1-2; cdr3_aa: CASSAVHGGYTF; cdr3_nt: TGTGCCAGCAGCGCCGTCCACGGTGGCTACACCTTC
clone_size: -; cdr3_length: 13; d_call: -; v_call: TRBV6-1; j_call: TRBJ1-2; cdr3_aa: CASSEDSRYGYTF; cdr3_nt: TGTGCCAGCAGTGAAGACAGCCGGTATGGCTACACCTTC
clone_size: -; cdr3_length: 12; d_call: -; v_call: TRBV7-9; j_call: TRBJ1-2; cdr3_aa: CASSPGEYGYTF; cdr3_nt: TGTGCCAGCAGCCCCGGGGAGTATGGCTACACCTTC
clone_size: -; cdr3_length: 12; d_call: TRBD1; v_call: TRBV12-5; j_call: TRBJ1-6; cdr3_aa: CASGFNEGALHF; cdr3_nt: TGTGCTAGTGGTTTTAATGAGGGGGCTCTCCACTTT
clone_size: -; cdr3_length: 15; d_call: -; v_call: TRBV5-1; j_call: TRBJ2-5; cdr3_aa: CASSSDGFSGQTQYF; cdr3_nt: TGCGCCAGCAGCTCCGATGGCTTTTCAGGGCAGACCCAGTACTTC
clone_size: -; cdr3_length: 15; d_call: -; v_call: TRBV6-5; j_call: TRBJ2-5; cdr3_aa: CASSNWDNREETQYF; cdr3_nt: TGTGCCAGCAGTAATTGGGACAATCGCGAAGAGACCCAGTACTTC